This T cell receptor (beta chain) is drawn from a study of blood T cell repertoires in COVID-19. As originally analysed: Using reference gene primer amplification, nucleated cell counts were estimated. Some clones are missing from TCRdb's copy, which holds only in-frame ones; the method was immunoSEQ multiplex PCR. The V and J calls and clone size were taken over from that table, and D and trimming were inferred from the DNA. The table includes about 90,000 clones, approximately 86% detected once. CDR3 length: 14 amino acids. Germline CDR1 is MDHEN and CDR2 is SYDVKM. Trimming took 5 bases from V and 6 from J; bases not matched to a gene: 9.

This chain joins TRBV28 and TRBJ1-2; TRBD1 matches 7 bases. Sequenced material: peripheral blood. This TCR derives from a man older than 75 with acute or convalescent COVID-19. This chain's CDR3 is CASSVTGARDGYTF. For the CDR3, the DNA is TGTGCCAGCAGTGTAACAGGGGCGCGGGATGGCTACACCTTC.